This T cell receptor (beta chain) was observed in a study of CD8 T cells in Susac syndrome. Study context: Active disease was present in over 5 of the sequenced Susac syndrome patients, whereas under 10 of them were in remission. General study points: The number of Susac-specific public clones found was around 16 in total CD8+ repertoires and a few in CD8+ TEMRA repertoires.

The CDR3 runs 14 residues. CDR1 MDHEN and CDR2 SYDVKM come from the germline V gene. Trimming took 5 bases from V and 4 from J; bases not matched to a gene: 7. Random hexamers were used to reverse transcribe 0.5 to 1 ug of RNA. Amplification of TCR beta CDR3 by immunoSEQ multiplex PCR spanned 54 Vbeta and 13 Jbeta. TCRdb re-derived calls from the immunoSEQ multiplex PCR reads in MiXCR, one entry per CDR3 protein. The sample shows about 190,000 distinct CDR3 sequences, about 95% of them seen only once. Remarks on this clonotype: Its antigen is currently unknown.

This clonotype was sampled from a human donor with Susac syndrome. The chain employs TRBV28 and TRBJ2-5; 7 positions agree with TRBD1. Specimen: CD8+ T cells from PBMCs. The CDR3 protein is CASSQTGWAETQYF. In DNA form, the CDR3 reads TGTGCCAGCAGTCAGACAGGGTGGGCAGAGACCCAGTACTTC.